One sample yielded the 21 T cell receptor beta chains listed below, sequenced in a study of blood T cell repertoires in COVID-19. Profiled with immunoSEQ multiplex PCR; TCRdb holds only in-frame clones, not every one. The sample has some 140,000 clones, 91% seen once. The specimen sequenced was peripheral blood. All receptors derive from a man aged 45-60 years with acute or convalescent COVID-19.

V gene TRBV15 combines with J gene TRBJ1-2; unclear D gene. The CDR3 contains 13 residues. V dropped 6 bases and J dropped 8 bases, with 16 bases sitting between them. Germline CDR1 reads LNHNV; CDR2 reads YYDKDF (reference sequence). In DNA, the CDR3 is TGTGCCACCAGTCCCTGGGCAGCCGGAGGCTACACCTTC. Its translation is CATSPWAAGGYTF. Looking up the rest from reference TRBV15 and TRBJ1-2 gives the full variable domain: DAMVIQNPRYQVTQFGKPVTLSCSQTLNHNVMYWYQQKSSQAPKLLFHYYDKDFNNEADTPDNFQSRRPNTSFCFLDIRSPGLGDTAMYLCATSPWAAGGYTFGSGTRLTVV.

The chain has TRBV7-9 and TRBJ1-1; D remains ambiguous. In germline, CDR1 is SEHNR, CDR2 FQNEAQ (reference sequence). Trimming removed 2 bases at V and 5 bases at J, with 12 bases between. CDR3 length: 14 residues. The CDR3 sequence: CASSLTQSATEAFF. The CDR3 DNA reads as TGTGCCAGCAGCTTAACCCAGTCCGCAACTGAAGCTTTCTTT.

This clone was counted once. The DNA for the CDR3 is TGTGCCAGCAGCCTCCGGGACTACGGTGAGACCCAGTACTTC. Translation gives CASSLRDYGETQYF. The chain links TRBV11-2 to TRBJ2-5; 7 nucleotides match TRBD2. The CDR3 runs 14 residues. The ends lost 5 bases at V and 5 bases at J; junction bases unmatched: 8. The germline V gene has CDR1 SGHAT and CDR2 FQNNGV.

The rearrangement uses TRBV11-2 and TRBJ2-1; TRBD2 matches at 7 bases. The trim removed 0 bases at V and 3 bases at J, leaving 8 bases unmatched. Germline V gene lookup returns CDR1 SGHAT and CDR2 FQNNGV. There are 17 residues in the CDR3. The CDR3 DNA is TGTGCCAGCAGCTTAGAGGGGTCTAGCGGAGTCTACAATGAGCAGTTCTTC. Protein sequence: CASSLEGSSGVYNEQFF.

The J gene is TRBJ1-1, the V gene TRBV6-2 or TRBV6-3; possibly TRBD1 for D (6 bases). The V gene's germline CDR1 is MNHEY and CDR2 SVGEGT. With 4 bases removed from V and 3 bases from J, the gap between germline ends came to 9 bases. CDR3 length: 13 amino acids. The CDR3 DNA is TGTGCCAGCAGTTTACAGGGAGACACTGAAGCTTTCTTT. This encodes CASSLQGDTEAFF.

The rearrangement joins TRBV12-3 or TRBV12-4 to TRBJ1-2; the D gene is possibly TRBD1 (5 bases). The CDR3 contains 13 residues. The V end was cut by 7 bases, the J end by 4 bases, with 13 bases between. Written as DNA, the CDR3 is TGTGCCAGCACCCTTGCGGGGGGCTATGGCTACACCTTC. Its protein product is CASTLAGGYGYTF.

J is TRBJ2-1 and V is TRBV4-2; perhaps TRBD2 as D (6 bases). The CDR3 extends over 14 amino acids. Germline values: CDR1 LGHNA, CDR2 YNFKEQ. Trimming removed 0 bases at V and 12 bases at J, with 15 bases between. The CDR3 sequence is CASSQDGGAGGQFF. CDR3 nucleotide sequence: TGTGCCAGCAGCCAAGATGGAGGGGCGGGTGGGCAGTTCTTC.

The chain recombines TRBV25-1 with TRBJ1-2, with no clear D. The CDR3 is 13 amino acids. The germline CDR1 and CDR2 sequences are MGHDK and SYGVNS. Trimming left V 5 bases short and J 0 bases short, with 7 bases between. As DNA, the CDR3 is TGTGCCAGCAGTCTCGGGACTAACTATGGCTACACCTTC. Translating gives CASSLGTNYGYTF.

The chain employs TRBV5-1 and TRBJ1-1; tentatively, D is TRBD1 (6 bases). Per the germline V gene, CDR1 is SGHRS and CDR2 is YFSETQ. Trimming took off 2 bases at V and 2 bases at J, with 10 bases between the two ends. There are 14 residues in the CDR3. CDR3 sequence reads: CASSFTGQNTEAFF. The CDR3 DNA reads as TGCGCCAGCAGCTTTACGGGACAAAACACTGAAGCTTTCTTT.

The V call is TRBV30, the J call TRBJ1-6, with TRBD1 matching over 7 bases. Germline assignment: CDR1 GTSNPN and CDR2 SVGIG (reference sequence). With V trimmed by 0 bases and J by 5 bases, 7 bases remained unmatched. The CDR3 length is 16 residues. CDR3 loop: CAWSVTGAYNNSPLHF. The CDR3 DNA reads as TGTGCCTGGAGTGTAACAGGGGCCTATAATAATTCACCCCTCCACTTT.

In this sample, this clone turned up a few times. The V call is TRBV30, the J call TRBJ2-5; a possible D gene is TRBD1 (5 bases). The CDR3 covers 13 residues. With 2 bases removed from V and 2 bases from J, the gap between germline ends came to 9 bases. Germline lookup yields CDR1 GTSNPN and CDR2 SVGIG (reference sequence). CDR3 sequence reads: CAWSTGIQETQYF. CDR3 coding DNA: TGTGCCTGGAGTACAGGAATTCAAGAGACCCAGTACTTC.

The chain joins TRBV3-1 (or the pseudogene TRBV3-2) to TRBJ2-1; D is ambiguous. Germline V gives CDR1 LGHDT, CDR2 YNNKEL (reference sequence). V lost 0 bases to trimming and J lost 6 bases, with 12 bases between them. CDR3 length equals 15 residues. This CDR3 is CASSQDLVLANEQFF. The DNA for the CDR3 is TGTGCCAGCAGCCAAGATTTGGTTCTGGCCAATGAGCAGTTCTTC.

The chain couples TRBV5-1 to TRBJ1-4; D possibly corresponds to TRBD1 (5 bases). V was clipped by 2 bases and J by 5 bases, with 13 bases between them. The CDR3 extends over 15 amino acids. CDR1 is SGHRS and CDR2 is YFSETQ in the germline V gene. CDR3 region: CASSLEGESNEKLFF. The CDR3 region has the DNA TGCGCCAGCAGCTTAGAAGGGGAATCAAATGAAAAACTGTTTTTT.

This clone came up once. The chain carries TRBV4-1 and TRBJ1-5, with a possible D match to TRBD1 (5 bases). The CDR3 runs 16 residues. The V end was cut by 4 bases, the J end by 4 bases, with 17 bases between. Per germline, CDR1 MGHRA and CDR2 YSYEKL. The CDR3 spells CASSLGRVNSNQPQHF. The CDR3, as DNA: TGCGCCAGCAGCCTGGGCAGGGTAAATAGTAATCAGCCCCAGCATTTT.

This chain joins TRBV11-2 and TRBJ1-4; maybe TRBD1 (5 bases). The CDR3 extends over 15 amino acids. Germline values: CDR1 SGHAT, CDR2 FQNNGV. The V end lost 5 bases, the J end lost 5 bases, and 15 bases lay between the germline ends. The CDR3 region has the DNA TGTGCCAGCAGCCTCTTCCAGGGTTTAAATGAAAAACTGTTTTTT. Translated, it gives CASSLFQGLNEKLFF.

The chain uses TRBV4-1 and TRBJ2-1; TRBD2 might be the D (6 bases). Per the germline V gene, CDR1 is MGHRA and CDR2 is YSYEKL. Trimming removed 2 bases from V and 7 bases from J, with 21 bases in between. CDR3 size: 17 residues. This CDR3 is CASSQSPGKRAPNEQFF. Here the CDR3 DNA reads TGCGCCAGCAGCCAAAGCCCCGGAAAGCGGGCTCCTAATGAGCAGTTCTTC.

V is TRBV11-1 and J is TRBJ2-3; D not certain. Trimming removed 6 bases at V and 2 bases at J, with 12 bases between. The CDR3 has 14 residues. CDR1 is SGHAT and CDR2 is FQDESV in the germline V gene (reference sequence). The CDR3 DNA reads TGTGCCAGCAGGCCGCCTAGTTACACAGATACGCAGTATTTT. Residues: CASRPPSYTDTQYF.

This chain connects TRBV12-3 or TRBV12-4 to TRBJ1-1; the D is unclear. The CDR3 has 13 residues. Trimming cost V 2 bases and J 4 bases, with 8 bases left between them. The CDR3 nucleotides read TGTGCCAGCAGTTTACGAGGGTCCACTGAAGCTTTCTTT. This codes for CASSLRGSTEAFF.

A few counts support this clone. The chain uses TRBV28 and TRBJ1-4, with 10 nucleotides matching TRBD1. Per the germline V gene, CDR1 is MDHEN and CDR2 is SYDVKM. V was clipped by 3 bases and J by 7 bases; unmatched bases: 8. This CDR3 is built from 16 residues. This chain's CDR3 is CASSFRGQGGGEKLFF. CDR3 bases: TGTGCCAGCAGTTTCCGCGGACAGGGGGGAGGTGAAAAACTGTTTTTT.

The chain uses TRBV30 and TRBJ2-3; TRBD2 agrees at 13 bases. The CDR3 length is 16 residues. CDR1 and CDR2 (germline): GTSNPN, SVGIG (reference sequence). V gave up 2 bases and J gave up 4 bases; unmatched junction bases: 6. The CDR3 region has the DNA TGTGCCTGGAGTCTCGGGACTAGCGGGATTGCAGATACGCAGTATTTT. It specifies CAWSLGTSGIADTQYF.

The chain is built from TRBV28 and TRBJ1-2; 10 positions agree with TRBD1. Germline V gives CDR1 MDHEN, CDR2 SYDVKM. The length of the CDR3 is 15 residues. The J segment lost 7 bases and the V segment lost 4 bases, leaving 9 bases of the junction unmatched. CDR3 in amino acids: CASSSSGTGVGGYTF. DNA for the CDR3: TGTGCCAGCAGTTCTTCCGGGACAGGGGTTGGTGGCTACACCTTC.